The sequence of this T cell receptor (beta chain) was determined in a study of CXCR3-negative and CXCR3-positive naive CD8 T cells. Study-wide points: Both naive subsets had comparably high diversity; memory CD8+ cells much lower. Cryopreserved cells partially lost CXCR3 expression, and fresh PBMCs were used in most assays.

TRB cDNA libraries were made by UMI-labeled 5' RACE. TCRdb reanalyzed the 5' RACE reads, giving one entry per CDR3 protein sequence and no DNA. This repertoire comprises approximately 49,000 distinct CDR3 sequences; its ten largest clones make up approximately 16%. The CDR3 consists of 12 residues. On this clonotype: Its antigen remains unidentified.

This TCR was sampled from a human donor in good health. Some clones in this sample may be carry-over from other donors' samples. Material for sequencing was memory CD8+ T cells from blood. This chain connects TRBV12-3 or TRBV12-4 to TRBJ1-5. CDR3 in amino acids: CASSLANQPQHF.